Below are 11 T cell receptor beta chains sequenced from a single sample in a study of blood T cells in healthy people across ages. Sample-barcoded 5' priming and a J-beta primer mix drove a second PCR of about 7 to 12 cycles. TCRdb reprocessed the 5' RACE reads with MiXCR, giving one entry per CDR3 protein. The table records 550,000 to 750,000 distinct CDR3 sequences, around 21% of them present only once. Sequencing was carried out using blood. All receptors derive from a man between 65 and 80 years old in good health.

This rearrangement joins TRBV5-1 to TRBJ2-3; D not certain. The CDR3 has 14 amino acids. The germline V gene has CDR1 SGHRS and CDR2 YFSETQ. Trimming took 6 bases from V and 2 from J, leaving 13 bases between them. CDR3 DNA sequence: TGCGCCAGCACTAGAGGCAGCCACACAGATACGCAGTATTTT. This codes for CASTRGSHTDTQYF.

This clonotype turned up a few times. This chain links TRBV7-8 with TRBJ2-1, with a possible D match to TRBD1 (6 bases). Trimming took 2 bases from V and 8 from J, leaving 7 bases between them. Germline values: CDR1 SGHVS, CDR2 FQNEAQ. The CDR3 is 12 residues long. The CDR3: CASSLKGDEQFF. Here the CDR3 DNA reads TGTGCCAGCAGCTTAAAGGGGGATGAGCAGTTCTTC.

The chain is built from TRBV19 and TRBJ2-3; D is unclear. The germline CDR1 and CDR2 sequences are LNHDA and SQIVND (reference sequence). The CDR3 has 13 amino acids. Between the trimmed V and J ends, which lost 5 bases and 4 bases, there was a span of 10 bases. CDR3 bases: TGTGCCAGTAGTCCCCTTAATGCAGATACGCAGTATTTT. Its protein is CASSPLNADTQYF.

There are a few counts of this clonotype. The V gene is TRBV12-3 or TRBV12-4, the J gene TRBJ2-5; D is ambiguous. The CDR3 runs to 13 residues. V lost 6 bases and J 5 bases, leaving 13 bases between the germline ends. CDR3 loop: CASRGTTGETQYF. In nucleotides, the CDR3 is TGTGCCAGCAGAGGAACTACTGGGGAGACCCAGTACTTC.

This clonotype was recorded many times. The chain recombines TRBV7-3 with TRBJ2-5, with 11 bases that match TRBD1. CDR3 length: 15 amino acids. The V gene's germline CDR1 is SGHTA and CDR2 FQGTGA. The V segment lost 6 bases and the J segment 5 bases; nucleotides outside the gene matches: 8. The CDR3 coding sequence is TGTGCCAGCAGTCCGCGGACAGGGGGCTTGGAGACCCAGTACTTC. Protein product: CASSPRTGGLETQYF.

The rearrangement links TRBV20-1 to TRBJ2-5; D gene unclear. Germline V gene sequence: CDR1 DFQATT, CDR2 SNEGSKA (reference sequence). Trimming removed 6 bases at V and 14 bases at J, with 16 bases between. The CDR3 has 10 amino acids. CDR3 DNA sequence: TGCAGTGCATCTACAGCGCCCACCTACTTC. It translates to CSASTAPTYF.

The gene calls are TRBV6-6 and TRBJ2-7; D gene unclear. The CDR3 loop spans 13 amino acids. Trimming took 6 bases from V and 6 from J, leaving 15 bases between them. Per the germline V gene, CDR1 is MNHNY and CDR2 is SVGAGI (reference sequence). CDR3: CASSSARTGEQYF. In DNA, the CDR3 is TGTGCCAGCAGCTCCGCCCGGACGGGCGAGCAGTACTTC.

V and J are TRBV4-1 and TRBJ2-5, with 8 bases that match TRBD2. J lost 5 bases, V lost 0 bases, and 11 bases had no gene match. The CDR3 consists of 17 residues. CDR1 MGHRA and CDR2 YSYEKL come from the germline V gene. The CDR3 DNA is TGCGCCAGCAGCCAAGATCGTGGTAGCGGGATCCGGGAGACCCAGTACTTC. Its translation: CASSQDRGSGIRETQYF.

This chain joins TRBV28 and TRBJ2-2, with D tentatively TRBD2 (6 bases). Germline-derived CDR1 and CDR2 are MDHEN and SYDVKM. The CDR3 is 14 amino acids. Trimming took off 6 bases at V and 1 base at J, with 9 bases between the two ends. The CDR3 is CASRGLRNTGELFF. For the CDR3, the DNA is TGTGCCAGCAGGGGACTGCGGAACACCGGGGAGCTGTTTTTT.

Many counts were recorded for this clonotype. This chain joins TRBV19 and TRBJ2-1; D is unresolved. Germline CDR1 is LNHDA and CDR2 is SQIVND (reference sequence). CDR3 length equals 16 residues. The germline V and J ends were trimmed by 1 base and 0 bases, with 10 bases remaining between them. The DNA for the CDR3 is TGTGCCAGTAGTATAGGCTATCCAGGCTCCTACAATGAGCAGTTCTTC. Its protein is CASSIGYPGSYNEQFF.

In nucleotides, the CDR3 is TGTGCCAGCAGCGCGGGAGGGTGGGGCACCGGGGAGCTGTTTTTT. Translated, it gives CASSAGGWGTGELFF. V and J are TRBV9 and TRBJ2-2; TRBD2 matches 8 bases. CDR1 is SGDLS, CDR2 YYNGEE, per germline. Trimming cost V 3 bases and J 4 bases; bases outside gene matches: 5. CDR3 length: 15 amino acids.